This passage covers 15 T cell receptor beta chains from one sample sequenced in a study of blood T cell repertoires in COVID-19. Produced via immunoSEQ multiplex PCR; TCRdb's table is partial and in-frame only. The sample yields roughly 200,000 clones, 81% seen once. What was sequenced was peripheral blood. The receptors shown here come from a woman of 80 years or more with acute or convalescent COVID-19.

The rearrangement links TRBV5-1 to TRBJ2-2; 11 nucleotides agree with TRBD2. After removal of 4 bases from V and 6 bases from J, the junction contained 5 bases not matched to a gene. The CDR3 length is 15 residues. Germline values: CDR1 SGHRS, CDR2 YFSETQ. CDR3 DNA sequence: TGCGCCAGCAGCGTACTAGCGGGAGTGTCCGGGGAGCTGTTTTTT. It codes for CASSVLAGVSGELFF. Together with reference TRBV5-1 and TRBJ2-2, the CDR3 gives the full variable domain: KAGVTQTPRYLIKTRGQQVTLSCSPISGHRSVSWYQQTPGQGLQFLFEYFSETQRNKGNFPGRFSGRQFSNSRSEMNVSTLELGDSALYLCASSVLAGVSGELFFGEGSRLTVL.

This clone was seen once. This chain uses TRBV2 with TRBJ1-5, with D unresolved. CDR1 SNHLY and CDR2 FYNNEI come from the germline V gene. The length of the CDR3 is 14 residues. Trimming pared 2 bases from V and 4 bases from J, leaving 9 bases between. The CDR3 DNA sequence: TGTGCCAGCAGTGAACCTCCGGGTAATCAGCCCCAGCATTTT. Amino acid sequence: CASSEPPGNQPQHF.

The gene calls are TRBV7-9 and TRBJ2-7; tentatively, D is TRBD1 (5 bases). The CDR3 spans 14 residues. V was trimmed by 5 bases and J by 2 bases, leaving 13 bases between them. The germline gives CDR1 SEHNR, CDR2 FQNEAQ (reference sequence). In nucleotides, the CDR3 is TGTGCCAGCAGCCAAGACAGCCCGGCCTACGAGCAGTACTTC. Translated: CASSQDSPAYEQYF.

The V and J genes are TRBV19 and TRBJ2-1; D is unresolved. The CDR3 sequence is 16 residues long. Germline loops: CDR1 LNHDA, CDR2 SQIVND (reference sequence). Trimming removed 0 bases from V and 3 bases from J, with 12 bases in between. The CDR3 reads CASSIDLHSSYNEQFF. CDR3 nucleotides: TGTGCCAGTAGTATAGATCTTCACTCGAGCTACAATGAGCAGTTCTTC.

V is TRBV7-2 and J is TRBJ1-2, with 9 bases fitting TRBD1. The V gene end was trimmed by 4 bases and the J gene end by 4 bases; junction bases not matched to a gene: 4. The CDR3 has 14 residues. In germline, CDR1 is SGHTA, CDR2 FQGNSA. CDR3 loop: CASSSQGASYGYTF. In DNA, the CDR3 is TGTGCCAGCAGCTCACAGGGGGCGAGCTATGGCTACACCTTC.

The chain is built from TRBV7-2 and TRBJ2-7; the D gene is possibly TRBD1 (5 bases). The CDR3 length is 13 residues. V gave up 7 bases and J gave up 6 bases, with 16 bases separating them. Germline CDR1 is SGHTA and CDR2 is FQGNSA. The chain's CDR3 is CASKPWGRTEQYF. As DNA, the CDR3 is TGTGCCAGCAAGCCCTGGGGCCGTACCGAGCAGTACTTC.

The chain joins TRBV29-1 to TRBJ1-5; TRBD1 aligns across 9 bases. CDR3 length equals 14 residues. In germline, CDR1 is SQVTM, CDR2 ANQGSEA. The ends lost 5 bases at V and 3 bases at J; junction bases unmatched: 5. CDR3 residues: CSVQGQGFNQPQHF. CDR3 coding DNA: TGCAGCGTTCAGGGACAGGGATTCAATCAGCCCCAGCATTTT.

The chain couples TRBV4-1 to TRBJ1-6; D is unclear. Germline CDR1 and CDR2: MGHRA and YSYEKL. V was cut by 0 bases and J by 12 bases, with 9 bases left in between. The CDR3 contains 13 residues. The CDR3 here is CASSQESGGPLHF. Here the CDR3 DNA reads TGCGCCAGCAGCCAAGAATCGGGAGGACCCCTCCACTTT.

The J gene is TRBJ1-4, the V gene TRBV5-6; D is undetermined. Looked up from germline, CDR1 is SGHDT and CDR2 is YYEEEE. V lost 1 base and J lost 7, with 11 bases in between. This CDR3 region has 14 residues. This chain's CDR3 is CASSLREPSEKLFF. In nucleotides, the CDR3 is TGTGCCAGCAGCTTGAGAGAGCCGAGTGAAAAACTGTTTTTT.

The V gene is TRBV5-6, the J gene TRBJ1-2; weak D call: TRBD1 (5 bases). CDR3 size: 14 residues. The germline CDR1 and CDR2 sequences are SGHDT and YYEEEE. V lost 2 bases to trimming and J lost 7 bases, with 15 bases between them. The CDR3 DNA sequence: TGTGCCAGCAGCTTCGGGGGAATCGGGAGTGGCTACACCTTC. It is translated as CASSFGGIGSGYTF. The entire variable domain, with the rest obtained from reference TRBV5-6 and TRBJ1-2, is as follows: DAGVTQSPTHLIKTRGQQVTLRCSPKSGHDTVSWYQQALGQGPQFIFQYYEEEERQRGNFPDRFSGHQFPNYSSELNVNALLLGDSALYLCASSFGGIGSGYTFGSGTRLTVV.

The V gene is TRBV18, the J gene TRBJ1-6; no clear D. The germline V and J ends were trimmed by 5 bases and 2 bases, with 10 bases remaining between them. The CDR3 is 15 amino acids. Germline V CDR1 and CDR2: KGHSH, LQKENI. The chain's CDR3 is CASSDGDPYNSPLHF. The CDR3 DNA reads as TGTGCCAGCTCAGACGGGGATCCCTATAATTCACCCCTCCACTTT.

In DNA, the CDR3 is TGTGCCAGCAGCGGGGGACCATGGGAGACCCAGTACTTC. This gives the protein CASSGGPWETQYF. The chain carries TRBV12-3 or TRBV12-4 and TRBJ2-5; a weak D match, TRBD2 (6 bases). Deletions cut 6 bases from V and 5 bases from J, with 13 bases between. The CDR3 spans 13 residues.

This rearrangement joins TRBV3-1 (or the pseudogene TRBV3-2) to TRBJ1-4; tentative D call: TRBD1 (6 bases). The CDR3 is made up of 16 amino acids. Trimming stripped 3 bases from V and 2 bases from J, with 13 bases between. The germline gives CDR1 LGHDT, CDR2 YNNKEL (reference sequence). CDR3 sequence: CASSQYSGVTNEKLFF. In DNA form, the CDR3 reads TGTGCCAGCAGCCAGTATTCAGGGGTTACTAATGAAAAACTGTTTTTT.

V usage is TRBV2 and J usage is TRBJ1-2; D possibly corresponds to TRBD1 (5 bases). The V end was cut by 3 bases, the J end by 8 bases, with 19 bases between. Germline V gene lookup returns CDR1 SNHLY and CDR2 FYNNEI. CDR3 length: 15 amino acids. CDR3 protein: CASSDPPGGEEGYTF. DNA for the CDR3: TGTGCCAGCAGTGACCCCCCGGGAGGGGAGGAGGGCTACACCTTC.

V and J are TRBV19 and TRBJ1-4, with TRBD1 as a possible D gene (5 bases). V was clipped by 1 base and J by 0 bases, with 6 bases between them. The germline CDR1 and CDR2 sequences are LNHDA and SQIVND (reference sequence). This CDR3 region has 15 residues. The CDR3 DNA is TGTGCCAGTAGTATAGCCAGGGCAACTAATGAAAAACTGTTTTTT. Protein sequence: CASSIARATNEKLFF.